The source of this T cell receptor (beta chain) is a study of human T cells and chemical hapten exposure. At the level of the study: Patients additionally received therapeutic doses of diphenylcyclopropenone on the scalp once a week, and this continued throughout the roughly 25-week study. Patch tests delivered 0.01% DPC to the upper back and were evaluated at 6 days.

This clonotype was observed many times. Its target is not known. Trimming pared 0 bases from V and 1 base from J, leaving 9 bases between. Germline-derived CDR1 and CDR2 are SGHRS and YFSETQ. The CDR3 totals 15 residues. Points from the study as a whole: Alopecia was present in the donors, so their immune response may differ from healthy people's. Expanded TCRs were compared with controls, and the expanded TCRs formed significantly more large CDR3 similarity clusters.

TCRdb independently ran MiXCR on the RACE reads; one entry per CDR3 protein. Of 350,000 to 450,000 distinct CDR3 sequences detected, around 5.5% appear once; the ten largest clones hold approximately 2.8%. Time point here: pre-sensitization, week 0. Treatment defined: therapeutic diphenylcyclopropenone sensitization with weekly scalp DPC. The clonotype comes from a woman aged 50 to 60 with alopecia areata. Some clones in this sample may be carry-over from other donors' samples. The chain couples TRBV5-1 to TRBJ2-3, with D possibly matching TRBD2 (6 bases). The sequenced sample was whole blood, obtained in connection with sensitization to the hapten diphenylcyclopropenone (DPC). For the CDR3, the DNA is TGCGCCAGCAGCTTGGAATGGGGGGGCACAGATACGCAGTATTTT. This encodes CASSLEWGGTDTQYF.